The entry below gives a single T cell receptor (beta chain) sequence along with its context. With V trimmed by 6 bases and J by 6 bases, 13 bases remained unmatched. Germline values: CDR1 MNHNS, CDR2 SASEGT. The CDR3 is 15 residues long. This table comes from immunoSEQ multiplex PCR, and its TCRdb copy is limited to in-frame clones, with some not included. The sample has approximately 67,000 clones, 80% to 90% seen once. These data come from a study of neoadjuvant anti-PD-1 for oral cavity cancer. Stage II-IVA oral cavity squamous cell carcinoma was new and untreated by systemic or radiation therapy. This TCR was sampled from a person aged 35-79 years with oral cavity squamous cell carcinoma. This chain joins TRBV6-1 and TRBJ1-2, with 7 nucleotides matching TRBD1. This specimen consisted of PBMCs, obtained before nivolumab (anti-PD-1) treatment. CDR3 nucleotide sequence: TGTGCCAGCAGCATTATGGGACAGTTCCTTGATGGCTACACCTTC. This translates into CASSIMGQFLDGYTF.